The following is a TCR beta chain sequence with its context. This sample is part of a study of cytomegalovirus exposure and HLA in healthy donors. The PCR made use of 60 Vbeta and 13 Jbeta primers. TCRdb's table, derived via immunoSEQ multiplex PCR, lists solely in-frame clones and lacks some. The sample lists fewer than 200,000 clones, less than 80% occurring once. The CDR3 is made up of 13 amino acids. The germline CDR1 and CDR2 sequences are SNHLY and FYNNEI. V lost 7 bases to trimming and J lost 1 base, with 10 bases between them. This chain links TRBV2 with TRBJ1-1; maybe TRBD1 (6 bases). Material for sequencing was PBMCs. This receptor was obtained from a man aged 35-49 years in good health and CMV-seronegative. CDR3 residues: CASNGQPNTEAFF. The DNA of the CDR3 is TGTGCCAGCAACGGACAGCCGAACACTGAAGCTTTCTTT.